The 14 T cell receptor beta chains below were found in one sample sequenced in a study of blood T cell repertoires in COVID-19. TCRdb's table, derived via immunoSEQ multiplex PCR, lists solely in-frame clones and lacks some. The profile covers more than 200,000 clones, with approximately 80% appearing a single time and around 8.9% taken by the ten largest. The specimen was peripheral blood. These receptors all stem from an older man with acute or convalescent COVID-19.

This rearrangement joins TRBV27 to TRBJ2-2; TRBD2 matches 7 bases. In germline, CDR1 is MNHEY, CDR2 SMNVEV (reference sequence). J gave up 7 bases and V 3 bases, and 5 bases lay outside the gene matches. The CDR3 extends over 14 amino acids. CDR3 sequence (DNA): TGTGCCAGCAGTTTCCGGGAGGATGTCGGGGAGCTGTTTTTT. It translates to CASSFREDVGELFF.

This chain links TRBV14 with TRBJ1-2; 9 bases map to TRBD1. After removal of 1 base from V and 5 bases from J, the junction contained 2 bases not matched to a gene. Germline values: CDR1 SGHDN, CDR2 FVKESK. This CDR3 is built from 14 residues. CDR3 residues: CASSQADRGYGYTF. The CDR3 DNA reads TGTGCCAGCAGCCAAGCGGACAGGGGTTATGGCTACACCTTC.

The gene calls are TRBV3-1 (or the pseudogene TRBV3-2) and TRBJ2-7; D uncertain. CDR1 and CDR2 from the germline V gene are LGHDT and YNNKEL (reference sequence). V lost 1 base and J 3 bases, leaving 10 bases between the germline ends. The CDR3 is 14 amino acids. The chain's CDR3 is CASSQGPGHYEQYF. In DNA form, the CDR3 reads TGTGCCAGCAGCCAAGGTCCAGGCCACTACGAGCAGTACTTC.

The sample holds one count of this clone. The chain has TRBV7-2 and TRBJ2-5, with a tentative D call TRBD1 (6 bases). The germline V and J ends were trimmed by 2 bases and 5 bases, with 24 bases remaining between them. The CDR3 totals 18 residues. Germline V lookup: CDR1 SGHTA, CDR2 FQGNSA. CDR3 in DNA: TGTGCCAGCAGCTTACTTTGGCGGACGAGACAGGCGGTGGAGACCCAGTACTTC. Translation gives CASSLLWRTRQAVETQYF.

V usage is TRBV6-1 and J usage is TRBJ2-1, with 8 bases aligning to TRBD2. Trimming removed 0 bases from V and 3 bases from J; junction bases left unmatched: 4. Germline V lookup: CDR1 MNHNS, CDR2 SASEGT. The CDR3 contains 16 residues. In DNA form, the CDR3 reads TGTGCCAGCAGTGAAGCCCCGGCGGGGGGCTACAATGAGCAGTTCTTC. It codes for CASSEAPAGGYNEQFF.

The CDR3: CASSRDDSLWSEQYF. The CDR3 region has the DNA TGTGCCAGCAGCCGGGATGATAGTCTTTGGTCCGAGCAGTACTTC. V usage is TRBV5-4 and J usage is TRBJ2-7; D possibly corresponds to TRBD2 (5 bases). This CDR3 region has 15 residues. CDR1 and CDR2 from the germline V gene are SGHNT and YYREEE (reference sequence). Trimming took off 4 bases at V and 6 bases at J, with 20 bases between the two ends.

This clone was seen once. The CDR3, as DNA: TGCGCCAGCAGCCTGGACAGGGACCAACACGAGCAGTACTTC. Its protein is CASSLDRDQHEQYF. The chain uses TRBV5-1 and TRBJ2-7, with 8 bases lining up with TRBD1. CDR3 length: 14 residues. CDR1 SGHRS and CDR2 YFSETQ come from the germline V gene. V was clipped by 4 bases and J by 5 bases; unmatched bases: 8.

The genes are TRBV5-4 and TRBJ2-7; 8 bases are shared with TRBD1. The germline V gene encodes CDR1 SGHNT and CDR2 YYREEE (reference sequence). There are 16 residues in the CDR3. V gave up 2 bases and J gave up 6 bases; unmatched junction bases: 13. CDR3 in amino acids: CASSFRTGYNIGEQYF. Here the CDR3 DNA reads TGTGCCAGCAGCTTCAGGACAGGGTACAATATAGGCGAGCAGTACTTC.

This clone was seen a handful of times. CDR3: CASSTSDRGYTEAFF. CDR3 DNA: TGTGCCAGCAGCACCTCGGACAGGGGATACACTGAAGCTTTCTTT. The chain joins TRBV7-9 to TRBJ1-1, with TRBD1 identical over 9 bases. V gave up 5 bases and J gave up 3 bases; unmatched junction bases: 7. The germline gives CDR1 SEHNR, CDR2 FQNEAQ (reference sequence). The length of the CDR3 is 15 residues.

The CDR3 loop reads CASSYGTGEGYTF. DNA of the CDR3: TGTGCCAGCTCATACGGGACAGGGGAAGGCTACACCTTC. The chain employs TRBV18 and TRBJ1-2; TRBD1 matches 10 bases. The V gene's germline CDR1 is KGHSH and CDR2 LQKENI. V was pared by 5 bases and J by 8 bases, with 5 bases of the junction left unmatched. This CDR3 is built from 13 residues.

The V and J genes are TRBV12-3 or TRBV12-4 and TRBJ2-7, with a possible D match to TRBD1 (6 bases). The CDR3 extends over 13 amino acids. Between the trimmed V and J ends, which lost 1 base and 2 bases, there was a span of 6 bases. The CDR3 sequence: CASSLEGAYEQYF. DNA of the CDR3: TGTGCCAGCAGTTTAGAGGGGGCCTACGAGCAGTACTTC.

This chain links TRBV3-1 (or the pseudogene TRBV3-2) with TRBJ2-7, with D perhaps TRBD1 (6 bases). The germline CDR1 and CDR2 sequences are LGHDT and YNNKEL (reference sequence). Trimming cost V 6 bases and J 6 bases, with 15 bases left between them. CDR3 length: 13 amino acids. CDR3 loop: CASRHTGKAEQYF. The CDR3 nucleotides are TGTGCCAGCAGGCATACAGGGAAAGCCGAGCAGTACTTC.

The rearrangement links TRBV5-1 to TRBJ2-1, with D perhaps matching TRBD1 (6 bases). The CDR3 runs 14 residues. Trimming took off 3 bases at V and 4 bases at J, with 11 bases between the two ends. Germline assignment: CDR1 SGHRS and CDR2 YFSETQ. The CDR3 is CASSSAGAYNEQFF. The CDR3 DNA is TGCGCCAGCAGCTCGGCAGGGGCATACAATGAGCAGTTCTTC.

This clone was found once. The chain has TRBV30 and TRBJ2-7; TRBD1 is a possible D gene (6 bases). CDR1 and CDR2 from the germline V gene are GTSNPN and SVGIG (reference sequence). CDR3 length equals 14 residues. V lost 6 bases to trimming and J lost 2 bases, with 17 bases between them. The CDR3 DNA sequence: TGTGCCTGTCTTACCCGACAGGTGCCCTACGAGCAGTACTTC. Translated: CACLTRQVPYEQYF.